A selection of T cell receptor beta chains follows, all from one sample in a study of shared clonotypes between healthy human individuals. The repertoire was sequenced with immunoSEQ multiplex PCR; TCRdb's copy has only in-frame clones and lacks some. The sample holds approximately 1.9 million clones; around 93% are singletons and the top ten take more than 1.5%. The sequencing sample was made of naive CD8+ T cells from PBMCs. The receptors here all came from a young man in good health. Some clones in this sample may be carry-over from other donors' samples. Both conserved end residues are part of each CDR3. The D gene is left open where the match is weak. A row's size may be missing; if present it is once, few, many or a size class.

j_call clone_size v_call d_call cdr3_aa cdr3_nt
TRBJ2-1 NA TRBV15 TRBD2 CATSRDINGRSYNEQFF TGTGCCACCAGCAGAGATATCAACGGGAGGTCCTACAATGAGCAGTTCTTC
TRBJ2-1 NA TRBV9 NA CASSPGTAHLKFYNEQFF TGTGCCAGCAGCCCAGGGACCGCCCATTTAAAGTTTTACAATGAGCAGTTCTTC
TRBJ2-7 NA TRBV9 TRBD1 CASSETGTEGFYEQYF TGTGCCAGCAGCGAAACTGGGACAGAGGGCTTCTACGAGCAGTACTTC
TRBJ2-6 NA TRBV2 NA CASKGGRYLSGANVLTF TGTGCCAGTAAGGGCGGACGTTACCTCTCTGGGGCCAACGTCCTGACTTTC
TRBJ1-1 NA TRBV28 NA CASRPAGGWTEAFF TGTGCCAGCAGACCCGCCGGGGGGTGGACTGAAGCTTTCTTT
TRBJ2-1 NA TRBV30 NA CAWSPDDRLNEQFF TGTGCCTGGAGCCCGGACGACAGGCTAAATGAGCAGTTCTTC
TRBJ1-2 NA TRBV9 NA CASRKGSYGYTF TGTGCCAGCAGAAAAGGCAGCTATGGCTACACCTTC
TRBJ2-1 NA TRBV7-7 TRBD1 CASSPGQGYNEQFF TGTGCCAGCAGCCCAGGACAGGGGTACAATGAGCAGTTCTTC
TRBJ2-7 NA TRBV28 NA CATETDGFYEQYF TGTGCCACCGAGACGGACGGGTTCTACGAGCAGTACTTC
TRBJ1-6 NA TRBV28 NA CASSPNSPLHF TGTGCCAGCTCGCCGAATTCACCCCTCCACTTT
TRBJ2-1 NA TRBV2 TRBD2 CASSDLTSGRIRNEQFF TGTGCCAGCAGTGATCTGACTAGCGGGAGAATTAGGAATGAGCAGTTCTTC
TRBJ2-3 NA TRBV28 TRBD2 CASRLDSGTSGRATDTQYF TGTGCCAGCAGGTTGGACAGCGGGACTAGCGGGAGGGCCACAGATACGCAGTATTTT
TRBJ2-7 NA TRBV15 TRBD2 CATSRERTSGRSSYEQYF TGTGCCACCAGCAGGGAAAGGACTAGCGGGAGGAGCTCCTACGAGCAGTACTTC
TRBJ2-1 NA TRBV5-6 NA CASSPDRYNEQFF TGTGCCAGCAGCCCAGACAGGTACAATGAGCAGTTCTTC
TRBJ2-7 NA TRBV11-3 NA CASSLGYTYEQYF TGTGCCAGCAGCTTAGGGTATACCTACGAGCAGTACTTC
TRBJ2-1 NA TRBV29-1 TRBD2 CSVLAGGGNEQFF TGCAGCGTACTAGCGGGAGGTGGAAATGAGCAGTTCTTC
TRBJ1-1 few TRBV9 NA CASSAGNTEAFF TGTGCCAGCAGTGCCGGGAACACTGAAGCTTTCTTT
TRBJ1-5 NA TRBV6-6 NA CASSYYSQEINQPQHF TGTGCCAGCAGTTACTACTCGCAAGAGATCAATCAGCCCCAGCATTTT
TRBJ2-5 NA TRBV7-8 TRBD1 CASSKRQGEETQYF TGTGCCAGCAGCAAAAGGCAGGGGGAGGAGACCCAGTACTTC
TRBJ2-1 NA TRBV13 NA CASSLKEGGYDGSNEQFF TGTGCCAGCAGCTTGAAGGAGGGAGGCTACGACGGGAGCAATGAGCAGTTCTTC
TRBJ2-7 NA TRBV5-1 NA CASSSGDTFGYEQYF TGCGCCAGCAGCTCGGGTGATACTTTCGGCTACGAGCAGTACTTC
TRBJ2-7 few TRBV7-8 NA CASSSRSHYEQYF TGTGCCAGCAGCTCTCGGTCCCACTACGAGCAGTACTTC
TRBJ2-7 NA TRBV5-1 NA CASSLWGDHEQYF TGCGCCAGCAGCTTGTGGGGGGACCACGAGCAGTACTTC
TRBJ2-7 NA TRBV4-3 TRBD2 CASSQDLEPGGIAYEQYF TGCGCCAGCAGCCAAGACCTTGAGCCGGGGGGTATCGCCTACGAGCAGTACTTC
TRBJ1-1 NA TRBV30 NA CAWSKNGRGTNTEAFF TGTGCCTGGAGTAAAAACGGCAGGGGTACGAACACTGAAGCTTTCTTT
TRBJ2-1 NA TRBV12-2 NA CASRFTSGSVFGNEQFF TGTGCAAGTCGCTTTACTAGCGGGAGCGTCTTTGGGAATGAGCAGTTCTTC
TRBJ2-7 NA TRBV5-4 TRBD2 CATREMTSGRPEQYF TGTGCCACGCGAGAGATGACTAGCGGGAGACCGGAGCAGTACTTC
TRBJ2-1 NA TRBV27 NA CASSPINGGSNEQFF TGTGCCAGCAGTCCAATAAATGGGGGGTCTAATGAGCAGTTCTTC
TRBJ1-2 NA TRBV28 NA CAIQPGVGYGYTF TGTGCCATACAGCCCGGGGTGGGGTATGGCTACACCTTC
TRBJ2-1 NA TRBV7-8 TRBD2 CASSLVSGRPDEQFF TGTGCCAGCAGCTTAGTTAGCGGGAGACCCGATGAGCAGTTCTTC
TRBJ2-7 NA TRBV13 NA CASSFRQRMGYEQYF TGTGCCAGCAGCTTCCGGCAGAGGATGGGCTACGAGCAGTACTTC
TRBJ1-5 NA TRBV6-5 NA CASSSDPSVGPQHF TGTGCCAGCAGTTCCGACCCTTCGGTAGGGCCCCAGCATTTT
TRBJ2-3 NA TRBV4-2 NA CASSQDDGRLDTQYF TGTGCCAGCAGCCAAGACGATGGACGTCTAGATACGCAGTATTTT
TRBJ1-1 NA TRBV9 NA CASSVDSGPNTEAFF TGTGCCAGCAGCGTAGACTCCGGGCCGAACACTGAAGCTTTCTTT
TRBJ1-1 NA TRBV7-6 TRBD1 CASSFRPGTDSSEAFF TGTGCCAGCAGTTTCAGACCCGGGACAGACAGTTCCGAAGCTTTCTTT
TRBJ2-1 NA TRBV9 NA CASSVGKSSYNEQFF TGTGCCAGCAGCGTAGGCAAGAGCTCCTACAATGAGCAGTTCTTC
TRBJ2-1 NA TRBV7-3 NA CASSPGLGNEQFF TGTGCCAGCAGCCCAGGACTGGGCAATGAGCAGTTCTTC
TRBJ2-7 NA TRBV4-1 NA CASTGEDSYEQYF TGCGCCAGCACCGGAGAGGATAGTTACGAGCAGTACTTC
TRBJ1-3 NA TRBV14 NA CASSQTSGNTIYF TGTGCCAGCAGCCAAACCTCTGGAAACACCATATATTTT
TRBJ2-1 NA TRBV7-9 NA CASSPMWRPYNEQFF TGTGCCAGCAGCCCCATGTGGCGGCCTTACAATGAGCAGTTCTTC
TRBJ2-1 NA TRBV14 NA CASSHRLVRYTVGEQFF TGTGCCAGCAGCCATAGACTAGTAAGGTATACCGTAGGTGAGCAGTTCTTC
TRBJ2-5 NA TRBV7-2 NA CASSLDATETEQETQYF TGTGCCAGCAGCTTAGACGCCACCGAAACAGAACAAGAGACCCAGTACTTC
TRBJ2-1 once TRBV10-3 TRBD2 CAMSSREGYNEQFF TGTGCCATGTCCTCTCGGGAGGGTTACAATGAGCAGTTCTTC
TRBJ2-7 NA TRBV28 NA CATGRPTRSYEQYF TGTGCCACAGGGAGACCGACACGTAGCTACGAGCAGTACTTC
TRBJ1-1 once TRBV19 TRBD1 CASRRDRSTEAFF TGTGCCAGTAGAAGGGACAGATCCACTGAAGCTTTCTTT
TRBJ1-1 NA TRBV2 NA CATQVANTEAFF TGTGCCACCCAGGTTGCGAACACTGAAGCTTTCTTT
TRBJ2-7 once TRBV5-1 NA CASSLGASGDDEQYF TGCGCCAGCAGCTTGGGGGCGTCGGGAGACGACGAGCAGTACTTC
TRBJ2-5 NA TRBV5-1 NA CASSLIGGGVAEETQYF TGCGCCAGCAGCTTGATAGGGGGAGGGGTAGCGGAAGAGACCCAGTACTTC
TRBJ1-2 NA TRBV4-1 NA CASSQELGLFMAGYTF TGCGCCAGCAGCCAAGAGTTGGGCCTGTTTATGGCTGGCTACACCTTC
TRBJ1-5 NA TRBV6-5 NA CASREDRQSNQPQHF TGTGCCAGCAGGGAGGACAGACAGAGCAATCAGCCCCAGCATTTT
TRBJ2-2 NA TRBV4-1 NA CASSQGVGSGTGELFF TGCGCCAGCAGCCAAGGGGTCGGGAGTGGCACCGGGGAGCTGTTTTTT
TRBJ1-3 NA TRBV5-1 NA CASSLDRTPRNTIYF TGCGCCAGCAGCTTGGATCGGACCCCACGAAACACCATATATTTT
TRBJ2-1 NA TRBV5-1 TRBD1 CASSLVGQGDNEQFF TGCGCCAGCAGCTTGGTGGGACAGGGGGATAATGAGCAGTTCTTC